The clone carrying this T cell receptor beta chain was observed a handful of times. Its antigen remains unknown. This sample is part of a study of CD8 T cells in ankylosing spondylitis. Study-wide findings and caveats: Seemingly characteristic of ankylosing spondylitis blood was a TCR beta motif consisting of roughly 8 highly homologous variants. Disease-linked clones were found to be CD8+ and relatively rare in peripheral blood. Significant enrichment of disease-linked clones was reportedly seen in matched ankylosing spondylitis synovial fluid.

The TCR beta libraries were generated through quantitative 5'-RACE incorporating molecular barcodes. TCRdb fed the 5' RACE reads into MiXCR, producing one record per CDR3 protein. The table lists roughly 160,000 distinct CDR3 sequences, around a tenth of them singletons, with over 13% in the top ten. The germline V gene has CDR1 PRHDT and CDR2 FYEKMQ (reference sequence). Germline trimming cut 5 bases from V and 6 bases from J; bases unmatched to any gene: 6. CDR3 size: 15 residues. The rearrangement links TRBV13 to TRBJ2-1; the match to TRBD2 covers 11 bases. This TCR was recovered from a female donor with ankylosing spondylitis or in good health (not recorded which). The sequenced material came from blood, either unsorted or a sorted T cell fraction (not recorded which). The CDR3 region is CASSPLGLAGNEQFF. The CDR3 DNA is TGTGCCAGCAGCCCCCTTGGACTAGCGGGCAATGAGCAGTTCTTC.